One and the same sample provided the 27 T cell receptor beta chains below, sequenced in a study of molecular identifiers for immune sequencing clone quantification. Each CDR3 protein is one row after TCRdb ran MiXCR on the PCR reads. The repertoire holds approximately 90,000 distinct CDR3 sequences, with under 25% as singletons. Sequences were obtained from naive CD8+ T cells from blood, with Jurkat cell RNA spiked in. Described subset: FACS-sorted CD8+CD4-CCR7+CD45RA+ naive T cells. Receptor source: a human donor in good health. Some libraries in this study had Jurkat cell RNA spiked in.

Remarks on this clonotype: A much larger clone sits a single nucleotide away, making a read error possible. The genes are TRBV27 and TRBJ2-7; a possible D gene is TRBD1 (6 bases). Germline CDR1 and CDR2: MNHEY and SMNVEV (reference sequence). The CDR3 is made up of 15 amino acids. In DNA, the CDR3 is TGTGTCAGCAGTTTATCGTGGGGGCCCTCCTACGAGCAGTACTTC. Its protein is CVSSLSWGPSYEQYF.

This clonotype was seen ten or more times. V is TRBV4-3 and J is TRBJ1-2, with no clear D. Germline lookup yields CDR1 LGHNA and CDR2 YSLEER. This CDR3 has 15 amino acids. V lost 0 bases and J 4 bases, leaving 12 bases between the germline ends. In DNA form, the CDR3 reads TGCGCCAGCAGCCAAGAATGGGCGCTCGGCTATGGCTACACCTTC. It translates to CASSQEWALGYGYTF.

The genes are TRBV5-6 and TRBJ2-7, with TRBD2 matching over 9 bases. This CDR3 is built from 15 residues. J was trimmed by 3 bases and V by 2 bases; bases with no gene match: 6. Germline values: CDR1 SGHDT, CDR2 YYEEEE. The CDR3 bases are TGTGCCAGCAGCTTCACTAGCGGGTACTTCTACGAGCAGTACTTC. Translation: CASSFTSGYFYEQYF.

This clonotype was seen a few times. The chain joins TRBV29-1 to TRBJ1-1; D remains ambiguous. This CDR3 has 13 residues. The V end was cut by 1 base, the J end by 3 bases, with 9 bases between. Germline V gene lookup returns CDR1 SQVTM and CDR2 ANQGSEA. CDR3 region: CSVEGRGDTEAFF. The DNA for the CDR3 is TGCAGCGTTGAAGGCCGGGGAGACACTGAAGCTTTCTTT.

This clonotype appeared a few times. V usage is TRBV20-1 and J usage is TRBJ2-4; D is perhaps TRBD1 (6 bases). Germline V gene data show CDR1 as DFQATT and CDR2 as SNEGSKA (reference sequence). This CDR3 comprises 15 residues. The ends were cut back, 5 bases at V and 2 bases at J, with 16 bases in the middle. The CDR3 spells CSASGHTSPKNIQYF. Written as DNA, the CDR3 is TGCAGTGCTTCGGGACACACCTCCCCCAAAAACATTCAGTACTTC.

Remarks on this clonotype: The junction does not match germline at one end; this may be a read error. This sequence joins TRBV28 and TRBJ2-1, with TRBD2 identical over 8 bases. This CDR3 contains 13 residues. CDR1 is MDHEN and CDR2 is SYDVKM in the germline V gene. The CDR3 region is CASGLADYNEQSF. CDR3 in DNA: TGTGCCAGTGGACTAGCTGATTACAATGAGCAGTCCTTC.

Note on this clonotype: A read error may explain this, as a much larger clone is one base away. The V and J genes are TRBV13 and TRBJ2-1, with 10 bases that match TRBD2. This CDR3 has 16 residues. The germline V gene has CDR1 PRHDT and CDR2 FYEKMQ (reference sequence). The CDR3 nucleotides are TGTGCCAGCAGCCCCCAAAGCGGGAGGGCCGACAATGAGCCGTTCTTC. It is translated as CASSPQSGRADNEPFF. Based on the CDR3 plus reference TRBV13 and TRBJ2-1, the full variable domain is AAGVIQSPRHLIKEKRETATLKCYPIPRHDTVYWYQQGPGQDPQFLISFYEKMQSDKGSIPDRFSAQQFSDYHSELNMSSLELGDSALYFCASSPQSGRADNEPFFGPGTRLTVL.

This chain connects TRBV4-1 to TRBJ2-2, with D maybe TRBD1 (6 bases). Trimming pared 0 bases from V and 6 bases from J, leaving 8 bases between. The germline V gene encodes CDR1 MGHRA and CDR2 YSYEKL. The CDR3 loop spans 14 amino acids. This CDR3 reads CASSQDQGPGELFF. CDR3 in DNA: TGCGCCAGCAGCCAAGATCAGGGGCCCGGGGAGCTGTTTTTT.

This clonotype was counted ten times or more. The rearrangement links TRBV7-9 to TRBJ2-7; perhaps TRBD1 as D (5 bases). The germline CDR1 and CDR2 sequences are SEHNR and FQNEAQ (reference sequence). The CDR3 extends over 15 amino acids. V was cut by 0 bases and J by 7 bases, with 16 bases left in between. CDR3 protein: CASSLAVRVDEEQYF. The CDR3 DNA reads TGTGCCAGCAGCTTAGCCGTCAGGGTAGACGAGGAGCAGTACTTC.

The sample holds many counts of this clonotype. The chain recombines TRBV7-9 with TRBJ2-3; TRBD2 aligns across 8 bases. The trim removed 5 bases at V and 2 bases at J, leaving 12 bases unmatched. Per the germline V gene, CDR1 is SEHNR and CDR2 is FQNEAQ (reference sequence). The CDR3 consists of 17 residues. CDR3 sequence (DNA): TGTGCCAGCAGCCCCATCCCAAAACTAGCGGCCACAGATACGCAGTATTTT. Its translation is CASSPIPKLAATDTQYF.

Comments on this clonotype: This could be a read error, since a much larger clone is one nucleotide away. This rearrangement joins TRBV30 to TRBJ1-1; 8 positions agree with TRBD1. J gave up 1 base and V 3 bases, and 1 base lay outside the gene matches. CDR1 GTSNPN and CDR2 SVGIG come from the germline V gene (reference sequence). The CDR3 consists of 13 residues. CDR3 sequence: CAWRQGANTEAFF. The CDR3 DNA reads TGTGCCTGGAGGCAGGGGGCGAACACTGAAGCTTTCTTT.

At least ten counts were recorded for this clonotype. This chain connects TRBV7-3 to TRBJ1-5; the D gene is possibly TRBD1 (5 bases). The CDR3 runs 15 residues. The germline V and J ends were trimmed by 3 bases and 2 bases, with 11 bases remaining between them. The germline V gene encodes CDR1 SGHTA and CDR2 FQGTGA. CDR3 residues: CASSLGGWRNQPQHF. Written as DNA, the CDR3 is TGTGCCAGCAGCTTGGGGGGTTGGCGCAATCAGCCCCAGCATTTT.

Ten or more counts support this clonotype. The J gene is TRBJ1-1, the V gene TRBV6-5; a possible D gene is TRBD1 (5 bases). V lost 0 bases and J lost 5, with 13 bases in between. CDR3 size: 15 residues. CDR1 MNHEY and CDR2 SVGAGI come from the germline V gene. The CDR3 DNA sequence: TGTGCCAGCAGTTACTCGGGGCAAATGGGGACTGAAGCTTTCTTT. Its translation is CASSYSGQMGTEAFF.

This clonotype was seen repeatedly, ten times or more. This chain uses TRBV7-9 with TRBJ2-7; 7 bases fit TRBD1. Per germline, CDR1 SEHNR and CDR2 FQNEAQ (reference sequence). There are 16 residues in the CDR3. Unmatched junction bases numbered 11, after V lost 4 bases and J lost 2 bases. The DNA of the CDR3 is TGTGCCAGCAGCTCCACCCGAACAGGGGACCCCTACGAGCAGTACTTC. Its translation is CASSSTRTGDPYEQYF.

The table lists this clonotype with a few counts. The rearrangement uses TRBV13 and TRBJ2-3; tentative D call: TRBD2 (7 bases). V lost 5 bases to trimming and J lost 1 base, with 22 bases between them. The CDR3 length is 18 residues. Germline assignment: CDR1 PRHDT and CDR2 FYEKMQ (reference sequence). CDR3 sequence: CASSRRGQGVGGTDTQYF. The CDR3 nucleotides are TGTGCCAGCAGCCGGCGGGGGCAGGGAGTTGGTGGCACAGATACGCAGTATTTT. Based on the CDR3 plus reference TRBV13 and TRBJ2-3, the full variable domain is AAGVIQSPRHLIKEKRETATLKCYPIPRHDTVYWYQQGPGQDPQFLISFYEKMQSDKGSIPDRFSAQQFSDYHSELNMSSLELGDSALYFCASSRRGQGVGGTDTQYFGPGTRLTVL.

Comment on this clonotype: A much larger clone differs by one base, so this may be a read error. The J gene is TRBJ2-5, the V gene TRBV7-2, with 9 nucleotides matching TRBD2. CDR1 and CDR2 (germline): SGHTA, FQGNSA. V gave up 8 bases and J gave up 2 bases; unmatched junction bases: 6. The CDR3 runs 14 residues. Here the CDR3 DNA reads TGTGCCAGCGAGGAGACTAGCGGACAAGAGACCCAGTACTTC. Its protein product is CASEETSGQETQYF.

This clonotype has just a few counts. This chain's CDR3 is CASSSGLERKTGELFF. The CDR3 region has the DNA TGTGCCAGCAGCTCCGGACTGGAACGGAAAACCGGGGAGCTGTTTTTT. This rearrangement joins TRBV7-9 to TRBJ2-2; D perhaps matches TRBD2 (5 bases). CDR1 and CDR2 from the germline V gene are SEHNR and FQNEAQ (reference sequence). V was shortened by 4 bases and J by 5 bases, with 17 bases between the two germline ends. The CDR3 runs 16 residues.

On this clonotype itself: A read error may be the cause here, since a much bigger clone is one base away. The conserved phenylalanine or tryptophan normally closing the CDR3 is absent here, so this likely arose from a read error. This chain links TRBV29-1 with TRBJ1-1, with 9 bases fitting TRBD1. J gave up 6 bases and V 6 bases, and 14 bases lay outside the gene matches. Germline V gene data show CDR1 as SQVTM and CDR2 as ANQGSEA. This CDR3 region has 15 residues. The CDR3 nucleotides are TGCAGCGTAAAGCGGGGACAGGGTAGTACGGCTGAAGCTTTCTGT. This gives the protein CSVKRGQGSTAEAFC.

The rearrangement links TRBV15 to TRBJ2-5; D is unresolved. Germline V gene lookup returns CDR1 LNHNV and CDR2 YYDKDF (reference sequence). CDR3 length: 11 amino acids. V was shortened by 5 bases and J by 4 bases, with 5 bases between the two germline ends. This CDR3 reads CATSAGETQYF. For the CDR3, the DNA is TGTGCCACCAGCGCCGGAGAGACCCAGTACTTC.

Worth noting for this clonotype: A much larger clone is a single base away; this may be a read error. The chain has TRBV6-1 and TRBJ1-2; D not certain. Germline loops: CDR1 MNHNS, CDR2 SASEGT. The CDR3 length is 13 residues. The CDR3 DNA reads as TGTGCCAGCAGTGAAAGGCGGCACTATGGCTGCACCTTC. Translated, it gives CASSERRHYGCTF.

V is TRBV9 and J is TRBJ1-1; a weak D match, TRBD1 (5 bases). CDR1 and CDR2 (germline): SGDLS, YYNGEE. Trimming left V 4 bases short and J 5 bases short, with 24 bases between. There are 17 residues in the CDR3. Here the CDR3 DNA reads TGTGCCAGCAGCTCGGTTAGTTACGTGGGGGGAGGAACTGAAGCTTTCTTT. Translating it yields CASSSVSYVGGGTEAFF.

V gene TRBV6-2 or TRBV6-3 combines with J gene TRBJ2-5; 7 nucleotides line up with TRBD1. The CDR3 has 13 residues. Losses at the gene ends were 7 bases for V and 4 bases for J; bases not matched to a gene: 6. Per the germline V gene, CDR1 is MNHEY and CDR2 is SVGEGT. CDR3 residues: CASKQGIRETQYF. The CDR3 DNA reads TGTGCCAGCAAACAGGGGATCCGAGAGACCCAGTACTTC.

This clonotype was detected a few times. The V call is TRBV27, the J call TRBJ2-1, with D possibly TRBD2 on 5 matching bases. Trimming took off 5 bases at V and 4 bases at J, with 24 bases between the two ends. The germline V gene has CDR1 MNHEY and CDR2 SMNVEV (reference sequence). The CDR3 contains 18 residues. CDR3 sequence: CASSIRLDWTMKYNEQFF. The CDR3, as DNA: TGTGCCAGCAGTATCCGCCTGGACTGGACGATGAAGTACAATGAGCAGTTCTTC.

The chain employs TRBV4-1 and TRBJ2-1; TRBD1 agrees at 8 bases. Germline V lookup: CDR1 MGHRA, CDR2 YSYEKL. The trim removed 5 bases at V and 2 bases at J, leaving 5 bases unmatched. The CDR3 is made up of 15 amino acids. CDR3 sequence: CASSWDRQTYNEQFF. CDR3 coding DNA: TGCGCCAGCAGCTGGGACAGGCAAACCTACAATGAGCAGTTCTTC.

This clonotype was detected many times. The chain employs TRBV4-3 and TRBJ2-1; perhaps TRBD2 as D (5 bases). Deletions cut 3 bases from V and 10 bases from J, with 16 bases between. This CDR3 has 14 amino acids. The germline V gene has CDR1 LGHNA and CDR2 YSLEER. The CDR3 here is CASSHRERRGEQFF. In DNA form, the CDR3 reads TGCGCCAGCAGCCATAGAGAGCGGCGCGGGGAGCAGTTCTTC.

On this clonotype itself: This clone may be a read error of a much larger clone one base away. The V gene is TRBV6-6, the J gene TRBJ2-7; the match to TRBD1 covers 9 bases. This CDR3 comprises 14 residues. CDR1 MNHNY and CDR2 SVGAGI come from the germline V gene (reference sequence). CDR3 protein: CAGSYRDRVYEQYF. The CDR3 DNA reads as TGTGCCGGCAGTTACCGGGACAGGGTGTACGAGCAGTACTTC.

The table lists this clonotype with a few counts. The CDR3 DNA is TGTGCCAGCAGCTGGGCAGAAGGGCACACTGAAGCTTTCTTT. Its protein product is CASSWAEGHTEAFF. The chain employs TRBV7-9 and TRBJ1-1; D not resolved. The CDR3 is 14 residues long. Trimming removed 4 bases at V and 3 bases at J, with 12 bases between. Germline loops: CDR1 SEHNR, CDR2 FQNEAQ (reference sequence).